This is a list of T cell receptor beta chains from one sample in a study of CD8 T cells in ankylosing spondylitis. TCRdb reprocessed the 5' RACE reads with MiXCR, giving one entry per CDR3 protein. This table has some 840,000 distinct CDR3 sequences, about 12% appearing once. The specimen was blood, either unsorted or a sorted T cell fraction (not recorded which). The receptors derive from a male donor with ankylosing spondylitis. The CDR3 runs from the conserved cysteine through the conserved F or W. D genes are given only for firm matches. Size is stated for part of the rows, as once, few or many counts, or as a class when the clone is expanded.

few | TRBJ2-5 | TRBV7-2 | NA | CASRFTGTETQYF | TGTGCCAGCAGGTTCACAGGGACGGAGACCCAGTACTTC
NA | TRBJ1-1 | TRBV6-1 | NA | CASSGTVGVFNTEAFF | TGTGCCAGCAGTGGGACAGTGGGGGTCTTTAACACTGAAGCTTTCTTT
NA | TRBJ2-5 | TRBV5-1 | NA | CASSLDFRETQYF | TGCGCCAGCAGCTTGGACTTCCGCGAGACCCAGTACTTC
many | TRBJ2-5 | TRBV2 | NA | CASRGEETQYF | TGTGCCAGCAGAGGGGAAGAGACCCAGTACTTC
NA | TRBJ1-2 | TRBV20-1 | TRBD1 | CSASPETGAGYTF | TGCAGTGCTAGTCCCGAGACAGGGGCCGGCTACACCTTC
few | TRBJ1-1 | TRBV5-4 | TRBD1 | CASSSEEGTGNTEAFF | TGTGCCAGCAGCTCCGAGGAAGGGACAGGGAACACTGAAGCTTTCTTT
few | TRBJ1-4 | TRBV29-1 | TRBD1 | CSARTGPSEKLFF | TGCAGCGCCCGGACAGGGCCAAGTGAAAAACTGTTTTTT
NA | TRBJ1-3 | TRBV20-1 | NA | CSAPGGNTIYF | TGCAGTGCCCCCGGGGGAAACACCATATATTTT
many | TRBJ2-1 | TRBV20-1 | TRBD2 | CSARDRGLEWSYNEQFF | TGCAGTGCTAGAGACCGAGGACTAGAATGGTCCTACAATGAGCAGTTCTTC
NA | TRBJ2-3 | TRBV6-4 | NA | CASSDSGRTRGDTQYF | TGTGCCAGCAGTGACTCGGGCCGAACCAGAGGGGATACGCAGTATTTT
NA | TRBJ1-5 | TRBV7-2 | NA | CASSLWGKPQHF | TGTGCCAGCAGCTTATGGGGAAAGCCCCAGCATTTT
NA | TRBJ2-7 | TRBV7-2 | TRBD1 | CASSLDRGQGNEQYF | TGTGCCAGCAGCTTAGATAGGGGACAGGGGAACGAGCAGTACTTC
NA | TRBJ2-1 | TRBV5-1 | TRBD1 | CASSSDRALYNEQFF | TGCGCCAGCAGCTCCGACAGGGCCCTCTACAATGAGCAGTTCTTC
NA | TRBJ2-2 | TRBV10-3 | NA | CAIIRVEGTGELFF | TGTGCCATCATAAGGGTGGAAGGCACCGGGGAGCTGTTTTTT
once | TRBJ2-3 | TRBV20-1 | NA | CSASRAGRPDTQYF | TGCAGTGCTAGTAGGGCAGGGCGCCCAGATACGCAGTATTTT
many | TRBJ2-5 | TRBV29-1 | NA | CSVEDTGTQETQYF | TGCAGCGTTGAAGATACAGGGACACAAGAGACCCAGTACTTC
NA | TRBJ2-2 | TRBV7-6 | NA | CASSLEGNTNTGELFF | TGTGCCAGCAGCTTAGAAGGGAATACGAACACCGGGGAGCTGTTTTTT